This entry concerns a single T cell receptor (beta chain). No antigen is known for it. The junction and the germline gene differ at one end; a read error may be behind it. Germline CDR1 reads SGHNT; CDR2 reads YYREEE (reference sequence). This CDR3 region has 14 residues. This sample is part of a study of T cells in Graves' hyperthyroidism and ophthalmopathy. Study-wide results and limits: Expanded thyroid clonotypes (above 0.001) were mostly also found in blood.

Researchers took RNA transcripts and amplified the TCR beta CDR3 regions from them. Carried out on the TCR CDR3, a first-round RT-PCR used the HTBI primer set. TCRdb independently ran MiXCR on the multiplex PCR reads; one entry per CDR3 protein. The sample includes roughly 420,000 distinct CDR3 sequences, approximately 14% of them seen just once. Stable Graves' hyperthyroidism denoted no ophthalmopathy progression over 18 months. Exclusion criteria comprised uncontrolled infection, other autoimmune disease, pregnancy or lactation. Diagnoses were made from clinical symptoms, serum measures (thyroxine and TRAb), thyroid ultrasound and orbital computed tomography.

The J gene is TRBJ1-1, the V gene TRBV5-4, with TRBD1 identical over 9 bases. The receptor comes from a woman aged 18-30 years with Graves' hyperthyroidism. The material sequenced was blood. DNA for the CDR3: TGTGCCAGCAGTTATACAGGGGGCTCGGGTGAAGCTCTCTTT. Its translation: CASSYTGGSGEALF.